This T cell receptor (beta chain) appears in the sequencing data of a study of identical twins. This clonotype has a handful of counts. MiXCR, run by TCRdb on the 5' RACE reads, gives a single entry per CDR3 protein. The table shows 450,000 to 500,000 distinct CDR3 sequences, with 13% to 15% occurring only once. Germline V lookup: CDR1 SGHTA, CDR2 FQGNSA. V gave up 0 bases and J gave up 0 bases; unmatched junction bases: 5. The CDR3 covers 18 residues. This sample also appeared in a second study, on yellow fever vaccine responses in identical twins.

The chain carries TRBV7-2 and TRBJ2-7; TRBD2 agrees at 13 bases. Sequencing was performed on CD4+ T cells sorted from blood. The sequence was obtained from a woman between 18 and 29 years old in good health. The CDR3: CASSLAGTSGVSSYEQYF. DNA of the CDR3: TGTGCCAGCAGCTTAGCTGGGACTAGCGGGGTTAGCTCCTACGAGCAGTACTTC.